The next 21 T cell receptor beta chains were all read from a single sample in a study of blood T cell repertoires in COVID-19. Assay: immunoSEQ multiplex PCR; the TCRdb copy retains only in-frame clones and omits some. Among 200,000 or so clones listed, around 86% were seen once. Input material: peripheral blood. The receptors were gathered from a man aged 50-60 years with acute or convalescent COVID-19.

The rearrangement links TRBV10-3 to TRBJ2-1; 10 bases match TRBD2. The CDR3 is made up of 14 amino acids. The ends lost 7 bases at V and 4 bases at J; junction bases unmatched: 4. The germline CDR1 and CDR2 sequences are ENHRY and SYGVKD. For the CDR3, the DNA is TGTGCCATCAACAGCGGGGGGGCTTACAATGAGCAGTTCTTC. It yields the protein CAINSGGAYNEQFF.

V is TRBV30 and J is TRBJ1-4; D unresolved. The CDR3 sequence is 11 residues long. Trimming removed 0 bases at V and 7 bases at J, with 3 bases between. CDR1 and CDR2 from the germline V gene are GTSNPN and SVGIG (reference sequence). The CDR3 region is CAWSVSEKLFF. The CDR3, as DNA: TGTGCCTGGAGTGTGAGTGAAAAACTGTTTTTT.

V is TRBV5-1 and J is TRBJ2-7; 9 nucleotides agree with TRBD2. The CDR3 length is 16 residues. J gave up 3 bases and V 0 bases, and 7 bases lay outside the gene matches. Germline V gene lookup returns CDR1 SGHRS and CDR2 YFSETQ. CDR3 protein: CASSLEPGAGGYEQYF. The CDR3 nucleotides read TGCGCCAGCAGCTTGGAACCCGGAGCGGGGGGCTACGAGCAGTACTTC.

The chain carries TRBV7-9 and TRBJ1-1; TRBD1 agrees at 7 bases. V lost 1 base and J lost 2; bases outside the gene matches: 4. There are 15 residues in the CDR3. From germline, CDR1 is SEHNR and CDR2 FQNEAQ (reference sequence). The CDR3 nucleotides are TGTGCCAGCAGCTTAGGAGGGGGCGATAACACTGAAGCTTTCTTT. This encodes CASSLGGGDNTEAFF.

A single count supports this clone. The J gene is TRBJ1-5, the V gene TRBV30, with 7 bases fitting TRBD1. The CDR3 length is 12 residues. V shed 4 bases, J shed 5 bases, and the junction held 2 bases outside the gene matches. CDR1 GTSNPN and CDR2 SVGIG come from the germline V gene (reference sequence). The CDR3 spells CAWKQGDQPQHF. CDR3 nucleotide sequence: TGTGCCTGGAAGCAGGGGGATCAGCCCCAGCATTTT.

The chain links TRBV10-3 to TRBJ2-5; perhaps TRBD1 as D (6 bases). From germline, CDR1 is ENHRY and CDR2 SYGVKD. Trimming removed 4 bases at V and 5 bases at J, with 8 bases between. The CDR3 length is 12 residues. CDR3: CAISAGDETQYF. CDR3 DNA: TGTGCCATCAGTGCAGGGGACGAGACCCAGTACTTC.

The gene calls are TRBV18 and TRBJ1-3; D is unresolved. V shed 0 bases and J shed 0 bases, with 6 bases lying between them. CDR3 size: 15 residues. The V gene's germline CDR1 is KGHSH and CDR2 LQKENI. The CDR3 sequence: CASSPPRDSGNTIYF. CDR3 DNA sequence: TGTGCCAGCTCACCACCACGGGACTCTGGAAACACCATATATTTT.

The genes are TRBV18 and TRBJ2-7; 8 bases map to TRBD2. V trimming: 1 base; J trimming: 4 bases; junction bases outside the gene matches: 6. CDR3 length: 15 residues. In germline, CDR1 is KGHSH, CDR2 LQKENI. The CDR3 sequence: CASSPRLAGGYEQYF. In DNA, the CDR3 is TGTGCCAGCTCACCACGGCTAGCGGGTGGATACGAGCAGTACTTC.

This chain uses TRBV11-3 with TRBJ2-1; the D gene is possibly TRBD1 (6 bases). V was trimmed by 6 bases and J by 6 bases, leaving 12 bases between them. The germline CDR1 and CDR2 sequences are SGHNT and YENEEA. This CDR3 spans 13 amino acids. In DNA, the CDR3 is TGTGCCAGCAGACAAACAGGGTCCAATGAGCAGTTCTTC. Its translation is CASRQTGSNEQFF. The whole variable domain, filled in from reference TRBV11-3 and TRBJ2-1, reads EAGVVQSPRYKIIEKKQPVAFWCNPISGHNTLYWYLQNLGQGPELLIRYENEEAVDDSQLPKDRFSAERLKGVDSTLKIQPAELGDSAVYLCASRQTGSNEQFFGPGTRLTVL.

The chain joins TRBV18 to TRBJ1-5, with 12 bases fitting TRBD1. The CDR3 consists of 15 residues. V dropped 3 bases and J dropped 6; count of bases not matched to a gene: 3. Germline CDR1 reads KGHSH; CDR2 reads LQKENI. CDR3 DNA sequence: TGTGCCAGCTCACCCGGGACAGGGGGCGGTCAGCCCCAGCATTTT. Translating it yields CASSPGTGGGQPQHF.

The chain is built from TRBV12-3 or TRBV12-4 and TRBJ2-5; TRBD2 matches at 7 bases. This CDR3 spans 11 amino acids. J gave up 14 bases and V 3 bases, and 6 bases lay outside the gene matches. The CDR3 DNA sequence: TGTGCCAGCAGTTTGGGAGGGGATTGTTACTTC. Translation gives CASSLGGDCYF.

The V and J genes are TRBV27 and TRBJ1-2; D perhaps matches TRBD1 (6 bases). Germline V gene data show CDR1 as MNHEY and CDR2 as SMNVEV (reference sequence). The CDR3 consists of 14 residues. Trimming cost V 6 bases and J 3 bases, with 14 bases left between them. CDR3 in DNA: TGTGCCAGCAGCCAAGCCAGGGGTTACTATGGCTACACCTTC. It yields the protein CASSQARGYYGYTF.

The chain is built from TRBV2 and TRBJ1-5; 11 positions match TRBD1. V lost 10 bases, J lost 7 bases, and 6 bases stayed unmatched. Germline V CDR1 and CDR2: SNHLY, FYNNEI. The CDR3 extends over 13 amino acids. The CDR3 here is CATGQGARQPQHF. DNA of the CDR3: TGTGCCACAGGACAGGGGGCAAGGCAGCCCCAGCATTTT. Full variable domain (missing parts from reference TRBV2 and TRBJ1-5): EPEVTQTPSHQVTQMGQEVILRCVPISNHLYFYWYRQILGQKVEFLVSFYNNEISEKSEIFDDQFSVERPDGSNFTLKIRSTKLEDSAMYFCATGQGARQPQHFGDGTRLSIL.

This chain joins TRBV6-6 and TRBJ1-2; 9 bases are shared with TRBD1. CDR1 MNHNY and CDR2 SVGAGI come from the germline V gene (reference sequence). This CDR3 has 15 amino acids. V lost 7 bases to trimming and J lost 2 bases; unmatched junction nucleotides: 8. CDR3 coding DNA: TGTGCCAGCAAAGGTCCCGGGACAGGGAACTATGGCTACACCTTC. It is translated as CASKGPGTGNYGYTF.

V and J are TRBV30 and TRBJ1-5; D is unresolved. From germline, CDR1 is GTSNPN and CDR2 SVGIG (reference sequence). CDR3 size: 15 residues. V was pared by 0 bases and J by 2 bases, with 11 bases between. DNA of the CDR3: TGTGCCTGGAGTGTGGGGAGTGCCGGCAATCAGCCCCAGCATTTT. Protein product: CAWSVGSAGNQPQHF.

This chain uses TRBV6-5 with TRBJ2-7, with D perhaps TRBD2 (6 bases). Trimming removed 2 bases at V and 7 bases at J, with 12 bases between. The length of the CDR3 is 13 residues. Germline CDR1 reads MNHEY; CDR2 reads SVGAGI. In DNA form, the CDR3 reads TGTGCCAGCAGTTACCCGGGACTTCGTGAGCAGTACTTC. It codes for CASSYPGLREQYF.

The chain uses TRBV6-6 and TRBJ1-1; D not certain. Trimming pared 6 bases from V and 8 bases from J, leaving 13 bases between. The CDR3 length is 12 residues. The germline V gene has CDR1 MNHNY and CDR2 SVGAGI (reference sequence). CDR3 region: CASSKYGSEAFF. CDR3 DNA: TGTGCCAGCAGCAAATACGGGTCCGAAGCTTTCTTT.

The chain links TRBV10-3 to TRBJ1-2, with D perhaps TRBD1 (5 bases). Germline CDR1 is ENHRY and CDR2 is SYGVKD. The CDR3 runs to 11 residues. V lost 4 bases to trimming and J lost 8 bases, with 8 bases between them. For the CDR3, the DNA is TGTGCCATCAGTGGCGGGGGAGGCTACACCTTC. Its translation is CAISGGGGYTF.

The chain employs TRBV5-1 and TRBJ2-7; 7 bases match TRBD1. CDR3 length: 14 amino acids. Germline V gene data show CDR1 as SGHRS and CDR2 as YFSETQ. V was clipped by 3 bases and J by 3 bases; unmatched bases: 6. DNA of the CDR3: TGCGCCAGCAGCTCCCGACAGGGTTTCTACGAGCAGTACTTC. Translating gives CASSSRQGFYEQYF.

The J gene is TRBJ2-5, the V gene TRBV19, with 12 bases fitting TRBD2. Germline CDR1 reads LNHDA; CDR2 reads SQIVND (reference sequence). This CDR3 contains 16 residues. The V and J ends lost 2 bases and 4 bases, in that order; junction bases with no gene match: 5. The CDR3 DNA reads TGTGCCAGTAGTATAAGGGCTAGCGGGGGGGTAGAGACCCAGTACTTC. Amino acid sequence: CASSIRASGGVETQYF.

The rearrangement joins TRBV29-1 to TRBJ2-7, with D possibly matching TRBD1 (6 bases). Per germline, CDR1 SQVTM and CDR2 ANQGSEA. V was clipped by 3 bases and J by 0 bases, with 12 bases between them. The CDR3 spans 14 residues. CDR3 amino acids: CSVDTRGSSYEQYF. The CDR3 coding sequence is TGCAGCGTTGACACGAGGGGGAGCTCCTACGAGCAGTACTTC.